The next 10 T cell receptor beta chains were all read from a single sample in a study of T-cell memory formation after mild COVID-19. MiXCR was run by TCRdb on the 5' RACE reads, yielding one entry per CDR3 protein. The sample holds about 110,000 distinct CDR3 sequences, roughly a sixth seen once. Sequencing was carried out using PBMCs or a T cell subset sorted from them (not recorded which). The receptors here all came from a young man who had mild COVID-19 (a few samples of this study predate the infection). Cell type and time point are not known.

The CDR3 region is CASRRRDRGDQPQHF. In nucleotides, the CDR3 is TGTGCCAGCAGACGTCGGGACAGGGGTGATCAGCCCCAGCATTTT. J is TRBJ1-5 and V is TRBV6-5; TRBD1 aligns across 10 bases. The germline V gene has CDR1 MNHEY and CDR2 SVGAGI. The CDR3 totals 15 residues. V dropped 6 bases and J dropped 5; count of bases not matched to a gene: 7.

This chain joins TRBV12-3 or TRBV12-4 and TRBJ1-4, with TRBD1 matching 8 bases. V gave up 10 bases and J gave up 8 bases; unmatched junction bases: 9. This CDR3 has 13 residues. CDR3 sequence reads: CATRQGIGEKLFF. The CDR3 DNA reads as TGTGCCACGCGACAGGGGATCGGAGAAAAACTGTTTTTT.

This clonotype was detected only a few times. V and J are TRBV7-2 and TRBJ1-1; D is unresolved. CDR3 size: 10 residues. V lost 0 bases, J lost 9 bases, and 2 bases lay in between. Germline CDR1 reads SGHTA; CDR2 reads FQGNSA. The CDR3 DNA is TGTGCCAGCAGCTTAGCCCAAGCTTTCTTT. This encodes CASSLAQAFF.

This clonotype was recorded once. V usage is TRBV7-2 and J usage is TRBJ1-2; unclear D gene. Trimming took 4 bases from V and 8 from J, leaving 17 bases between them. Germline CDR1 is SGHTA and CDR2 is FQGNSA. CDR3 size: 14 residues. CDR3 sequence (DNA): TGTGCCAGCAGCTCCTCCCCCCGGGCCCTAGGCTACACCTTC. This encodes CASSSSPRALGYTF.

The chain combines TRBV7-2 with TRBJ1-2, with 7 bases identical to TRBD1. In germline, CDR1 is SGHTA, CDR2 FQGNSA. Germline trimming cut 5 bases from V and 3 bases from J; bases unmatched to any gene: 6. The CDR3 is made up of 14 amino acids. The CDR3, as DNA: TGTGCCAGCAGCCAGGGGGGGGCCTACTATGGCTACACCTTC. Translated, it gives CASSQGGAYYGYTF.

The chain employs TRBV6-2 or TRBV6-3 and TRBJ1-2; no clear D gene. Per the germline V gene, CDR1 is MNHEY and CDR2 is SVGEGT. V gave up 6 bases and J gave up 4 bases, with 15 bases separating them. This CDR3 is built from 14 residues. CDR3 protein: CASSTLEGGYGYTF. The CDR3 region has the DNA TGTGCCAGCAGCACCCTCGAGGGCGGCTATGGCTACACCTTC.

This clonotype has just a few counts. V usage is TRBV27 and J usage is TRBJ2-3; no definite D call. Per the germline V gene, CDR1 is MNHEY and CDR2 is SMNVEV (reference sequence). Trimming took off 2 bases at V and 4 bases at J, with 7 bases between the two ends. The CDR3 is 13 residues long. The CDR3 loop reads CASSLGRADTQYF. Written as DNA, the CDR3 is TGTGCCAGCAGTTTAGGTAGGGCAGATACGCAGTATTTT.

The chain combines TRBV28 with TRBJ1-6; TRBD1 agrees at 8 bases. The CDR3 is 10 amino acids. After removal of 4 bases from V and 17 bases from J, the junction contained 1 base not matched to a gene. CDR1 is MDHEN, CDR2 SYDVKM, per germline. CDR3 in DNA: TGTGCCAGCAGTTGGGGACAGGTCCACTTT. Translation: CASSWGQVHF. The variable domain in full, completed from reference TRBV28 and TRBJ1-6, reads DVKVTQSSRYLVKRTGEKVFLECVQDMDHENMFWYRQDPGLGLRLIYFSYDVKMKEKGDIPEGYSVSREKKERFSLILESASTNQTSMYLCASSWGQVHFGNGTRLTVT.

The chain links TRBV7-9 to TRBJ1-2; unclear D gene. This CDR3 is 13 amino acids long. Trimming pared 4 bases from V and 3 bases from J, leaving 9 bases between. CDR1 is SEHNR and CDR2 is FQNEAQ in the germline V gene (reference sequence). The DNA for the CDR3 is TGTGCCAGCAGCTCCGCAGGCTACTATGGCTACACCTTC. As protein: CASSSAGYYGYTF.

This clonotype has more than one count but fewer than ten. This chain connects TRBV3-1 to TRBJ2-2; TRBD2 aligns across 8 bases. The trim removed 4 bases at V and 3 bases at J, leaving 1 base unmatched. Germline-derived CDR1 and CDR2 are LGHDT and YNNKEL (reference sequence). The CDR3 sequence is 14 residues long. CDR3 sequence: CASSLLADTGELFF. DNA of the CDR3: TGTGCCAGCAGCCTACTAGCGGACACCGGGGAGCTGTTTTTT.